The clone carrying this T cell receptor (beta chain) has at least ten counts. Its antigen is unknown. Breast cancer patients provided tissue from their axillary draining lymph nodes. This specimen comes from a study of breast tumors, draining lymph nodes, adjacent tissues. General observations from the study: Tumor TCR diversity was below lymph nodes but above nontumor tissue.

MiXCR was run by TCRdb on the multiplex PCR reads, yielding one entry per CDR3 protein. Of about 230,000 distinct CDR3 sequences in the sample, 32% are singletons; the top ten hold more than 1.3%. The sequencing sample was made of axillary lymph node tissue. The sequence was collected from a female donor with breast cancer. Some clones in this sample may be carry-over from other donors' samples.

The CDR3 spells CATSRGGQGFNYGYTF. The CDR3 DNA follows: TGTGCCACCAGCAGAGGCGGACAGGGGTTTAACTATGGCTACACCTTC. The chain uses TRBV15 and TRBJ1-2; 9 bases are shared with TRBD1. Germline values: CDR1 LNHNV, CDR2 YYDKDF (reference sequence). The CDR3 has 16 residues. With 1 base clipped from V and 1 base from J, the junction kept 4 bases outside the gene matches.